The following is a TCR beta chain sequence with its context. Antigen specificity is unknown. At one boundary the junction diverges from the germline segment, which might be a read error. This CDR3 is 16 amino acids long. Looked up from germline, CDR1 is SGHRS and CDR2 is YFSETQ. The sample is drawn from a study of identical twins. Points from the study as a whole: High-abundance cord blood beta clonotypes had fewer insertions; memory repertoires showed none. For out-of-frame beta sequences, excess twin sharing was weaker. Donors were not followed over many years; analysis was cross-sectional.

Template switching introduced a universal primer site, and the cDNA bore unique molecular identifiers. Via MiXCR, TCRdb re-called the 5' RACE reads, giving one row per CDR3 protein. In the table there are around 1.7 million distinct CDR3 sequences, under 35% of which are singletons. Sample: cord blood. This sequence joins TRBV5-1 and TRBJ1-1, with 8 bases aligning to TRBD1. The sequence was obtained from a newborn girl in good health. The DNA for the CDR3 is TGCGCCAACAGCTACCGACAGGGGTATATGAACACTGAAGCTTTCTTT. Protein sequence: CANSYRQGYMNTEAFF.